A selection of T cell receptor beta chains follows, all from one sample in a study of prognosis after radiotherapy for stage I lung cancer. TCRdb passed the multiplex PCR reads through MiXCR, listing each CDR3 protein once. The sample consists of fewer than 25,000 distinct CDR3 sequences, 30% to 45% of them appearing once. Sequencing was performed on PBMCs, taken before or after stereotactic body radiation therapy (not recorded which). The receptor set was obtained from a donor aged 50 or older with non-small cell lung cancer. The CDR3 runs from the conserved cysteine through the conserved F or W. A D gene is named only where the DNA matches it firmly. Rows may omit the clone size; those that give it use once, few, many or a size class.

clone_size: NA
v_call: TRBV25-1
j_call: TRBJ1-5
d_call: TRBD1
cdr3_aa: CASSESGGSQPQHF
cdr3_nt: TGTGCCAGCAGTGAATCAGGGGGAAGTCAGCCCCAGCATTTT

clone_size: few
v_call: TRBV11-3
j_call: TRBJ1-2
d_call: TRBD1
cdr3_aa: CASPQGARGYGYTF
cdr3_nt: TGTGCCAGCCCACAGGGGGCTAGAGGCTATGGCTACACCTTC

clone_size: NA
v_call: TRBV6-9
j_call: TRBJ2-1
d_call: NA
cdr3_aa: CASSFRSSYNEQFF
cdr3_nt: TGTGCCAGCAGTTTTCGGAGCTCCTACAATGAGCAGTTCTTC

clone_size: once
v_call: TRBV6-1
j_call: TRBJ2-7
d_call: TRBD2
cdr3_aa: CASSPRGTSVKSSYEQYF
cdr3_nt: TGTGCCAGCAGTCCCCGGGGGACTAGCGTAAAATCCTCCTACGAGCAGTACTTC

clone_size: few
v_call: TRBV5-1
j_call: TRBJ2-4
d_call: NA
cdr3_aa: CASSFQGDKNIQYF
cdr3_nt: TGCGCCAGCAGCTTTCAGGGTGACAAAAACATTCAGTACTTC

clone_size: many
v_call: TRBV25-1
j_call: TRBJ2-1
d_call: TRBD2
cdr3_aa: CASKPIAGGEQFF
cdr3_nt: TGTGCCAGCAAGCCCATAGCGGGAGGCGAGCAGTTCTTC

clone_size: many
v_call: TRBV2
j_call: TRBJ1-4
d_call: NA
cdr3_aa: CASTKTATNEKLFF
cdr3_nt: TGTGCCAGTACAAAAACAGCAACTAATGAAAAACTGTTTTTT

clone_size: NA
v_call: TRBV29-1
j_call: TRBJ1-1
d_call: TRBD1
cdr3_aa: CSVDRTGGIWGKAFF
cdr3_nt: TGCAGCGTTGATCGGACAGGGGGAATATGGGGGAAAGCTTTCTTT

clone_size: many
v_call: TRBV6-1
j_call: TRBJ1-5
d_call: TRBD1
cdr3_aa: CASSSQGESNQPQHF
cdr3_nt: TGTGCCAGCAGCTCGCAGGGGGAGAGCAATCAGCCCCAGCATTTT

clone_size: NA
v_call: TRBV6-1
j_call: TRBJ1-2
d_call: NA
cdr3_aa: CASSETEDYGYTF
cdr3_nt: TGTGCCAGCAGTGAGACGGAAGACTATGGCTACACCTTC

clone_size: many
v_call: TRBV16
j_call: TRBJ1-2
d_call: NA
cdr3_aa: CASSQSSGARNGYTF
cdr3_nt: TGTGCCAGCAGCCAATCTTCTGGGGCGCGAAATGGCTACACCTTC

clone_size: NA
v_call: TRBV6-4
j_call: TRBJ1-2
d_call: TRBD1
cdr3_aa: CASSDGQEASGYTF
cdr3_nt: TGTGCCAGCAGTGATGGACAGGAGGCTAGTGGCTACACCTTC

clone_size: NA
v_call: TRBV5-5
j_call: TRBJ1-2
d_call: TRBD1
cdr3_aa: CASSVTGVSNYGYTF
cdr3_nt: TGTGCCAGCAGCGTGACAGGGGTGTCCAACTATGGCTACACCTTC

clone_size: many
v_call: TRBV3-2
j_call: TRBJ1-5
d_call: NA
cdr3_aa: CASSQGGRWPQHF
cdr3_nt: TGTGCCAGCAGCCAAGGCGGCAGATGGCCCCAGCATTTT

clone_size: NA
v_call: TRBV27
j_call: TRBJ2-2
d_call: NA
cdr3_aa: CASSLSRVTGELFF
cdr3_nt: TGTGCCAGCAGTTTATCTCGCGTGACCGGGGAGCTGTTTTTT

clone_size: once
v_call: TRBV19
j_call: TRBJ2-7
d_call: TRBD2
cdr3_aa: CSSSITALAGVLGYEQYF
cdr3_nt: TGTTCCAGTAGTATAACAGCCCTAGCGGGAGTGCTGGGCTACGAGCAGTACTTC

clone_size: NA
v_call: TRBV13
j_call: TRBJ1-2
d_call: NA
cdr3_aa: CASSLGRGGEDGYTF
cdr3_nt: TGTGCCAGCAGCTTAGGCCGGGGGGGGGAGGATGGCTACACCTTC

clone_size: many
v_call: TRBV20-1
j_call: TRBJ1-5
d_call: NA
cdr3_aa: CSARDRVFGFEQPQHF
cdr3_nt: TGCAGTGCTAGAGATCGGGTATTTGGATTCGAACAGCCCCAGCATTTT

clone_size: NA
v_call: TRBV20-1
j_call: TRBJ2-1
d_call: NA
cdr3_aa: CSAPASVRPTGAYNEQFF
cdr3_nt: TGCAGTGCCCCCGCTAGCGTAAGACCCACCGGGGCCTACAATGAGCAGTTCTTC

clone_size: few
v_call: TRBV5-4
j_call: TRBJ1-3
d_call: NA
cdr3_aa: CASSPRGSGSGNTIYF
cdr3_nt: TGTGCCAGCAGCCCTCGGGGATCTGGCTCTGGAAACACCATATATTTT

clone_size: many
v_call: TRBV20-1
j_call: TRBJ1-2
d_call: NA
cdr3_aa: CSAELGGSYGYTF
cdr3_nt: TGCAGTGCTGAATTGGGCGGGAGCTATGGCTACACCTTC

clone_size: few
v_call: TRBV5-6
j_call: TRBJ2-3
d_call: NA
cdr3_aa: CASSNTLGTRTDTQYF
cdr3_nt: TGTGCCAGCAGCAATACGCTTGGGACTCGCACAGATACGCAGTATTTT

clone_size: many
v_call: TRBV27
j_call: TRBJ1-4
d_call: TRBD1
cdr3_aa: CASSIRQGAEKLFF
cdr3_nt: TGTGCCAGCAGTATCCGACAGGGGGCCGAAAAACTGTTTTTT

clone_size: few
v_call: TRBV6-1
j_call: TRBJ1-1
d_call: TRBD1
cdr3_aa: CASSSGGEAFF
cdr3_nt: TGTGCCAGCAGCTCAGGGGGAGAAGCTTTCTTT

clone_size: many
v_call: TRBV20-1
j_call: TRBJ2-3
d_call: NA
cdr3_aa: CSARAPGGPDTQYF
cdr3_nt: TGCAGTGCTAGAGCCCCGGGGGGCCCGGATACGCAGTATTTT

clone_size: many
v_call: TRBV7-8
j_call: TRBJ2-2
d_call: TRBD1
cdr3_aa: CASSTRQGAVNGELFF
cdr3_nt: TGTGCCAGCAGCACCAGACAGGGGGCGGTTAACGGGGAGCTGTTTTTT

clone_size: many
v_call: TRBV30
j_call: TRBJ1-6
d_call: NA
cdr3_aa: CAWSRVSYNSPLHF
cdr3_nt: TGTGCCTGGAGTAGGGTCTCCTATAATTCACCCCTCCACTTT

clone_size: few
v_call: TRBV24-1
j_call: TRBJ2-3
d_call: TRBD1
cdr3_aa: CATSEGQETDTQYF
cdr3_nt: TGTGCCACCTCCGAGGGACAGGAAACAGATACGCAGTATTTT

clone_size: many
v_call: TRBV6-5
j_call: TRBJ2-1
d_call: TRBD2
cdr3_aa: CASSFLLAGGNEQFF
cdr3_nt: TGTGCCAGCAGTTTCTTGCTAGCGGGGGGCAATGAGCAGTTCTTC

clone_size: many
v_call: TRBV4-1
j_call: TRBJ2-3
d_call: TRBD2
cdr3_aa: CASSLTSGGSTDTQYF
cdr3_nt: TGCGCCAGCAGCCTGACTAGCGGGGGGAGCACAGATACGCAGTATTTT

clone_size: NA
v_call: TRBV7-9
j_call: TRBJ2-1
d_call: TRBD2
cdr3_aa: CASNESWRENEQFF
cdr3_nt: TGTGCCAGCAACGAGTCCTGGCGGGAGAATGAGCAGTTCTTC

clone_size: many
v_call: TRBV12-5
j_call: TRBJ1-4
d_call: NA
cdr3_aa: CARLNRASEKLFF
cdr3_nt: TGTGCTAGACTAAACCGGGCCTCAGAAAAACTGTTTTTT

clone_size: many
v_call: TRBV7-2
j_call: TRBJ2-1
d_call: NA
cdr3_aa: CASNKGGSYNEQFF
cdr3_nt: TGTGCCAGCAATAAGGGCGGTTCCTACAATGAGCAGTTCTTC

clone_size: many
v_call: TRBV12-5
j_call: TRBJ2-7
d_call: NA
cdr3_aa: CASGLGTVSYEQYF
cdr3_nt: TGTGCTAGTGGTTTGGGGACAGTGTCCTACGAGCAGTACTTC

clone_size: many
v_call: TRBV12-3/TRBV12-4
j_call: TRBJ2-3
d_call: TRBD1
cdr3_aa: CASSWTGGSTDTQYF
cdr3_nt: TGTGCCAGCAGTTGGACAGGGGGGAGCACAGATACGCAGTATTTT

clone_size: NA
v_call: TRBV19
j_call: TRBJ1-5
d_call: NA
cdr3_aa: CASSTGLGNQPQHF
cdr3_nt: TGTGCCAGTAGTACAGGGTTAGGCAATCAGCCCCAGCATTTT

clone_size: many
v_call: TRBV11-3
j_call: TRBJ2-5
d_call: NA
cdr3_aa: CASSSGQPQETQYF
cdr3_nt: TGTGCCAGCAGCTCCGGACAGCCCCAAGAGACCCAGTACTTC

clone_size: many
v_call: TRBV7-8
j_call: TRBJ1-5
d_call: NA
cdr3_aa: CASSLLPNQPQHF
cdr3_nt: TGTGCCAGCAGCTTACTTCCCAATCAGCCCCAGCATTTT

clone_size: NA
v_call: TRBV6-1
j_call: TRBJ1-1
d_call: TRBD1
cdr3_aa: CASSPGTAGHTEAFF
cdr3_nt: TGTGCCAGCAGTCCCGGGACAGCGGGACACACTGAAGCTTTCTTT

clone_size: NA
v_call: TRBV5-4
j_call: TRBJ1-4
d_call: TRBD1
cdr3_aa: CASSSSRDRGRSEKLFF
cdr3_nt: TGTGCCAGCAGCTCCTCGCGGGACAGGGGAAGGAGTGAAAAACTGTTTTTT

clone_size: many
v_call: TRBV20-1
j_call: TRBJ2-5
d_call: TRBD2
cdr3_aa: CSGRTSGRQETQYF
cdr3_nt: TGCAGTGGTCGGACTAGCGGGAGACAAGAGACCCAGTACTTC